This T cell receptor beta chain was sequenced in a study of Graves' ophthalmopathy and Graves' hyperthyroidism. Germline loops: CDR1 SGHDT, CDR2 YYEEEE. This CDR3 contains 18 residues. The diagnosis combined clinical symptoms, thyroxine, TRAb, thyroid ultrasound and orbital computed tomography scans. A volume of over 9 ml of fresh peripheral blood supplied the PBMCs. Researchers took RNA transcripts and amplified TCR beta CDR3 regions from them. HTBI primers were employed in first-round RT-PCR, then a second-round multiplex PCR followed. TCRdb used MiXCR to reprocess the multiplex PCR reads, holding one entry per CDR3 protein. Of about 660,000 distinct CDR3 sequences listed, over 40% were seen once; the top ten hold more than 2.5%. The sample holds a few counts of this clonotype. Its specificity is unknown. One junction end disagrees with the germline gene, perhaps due to a read error. Regarding the study as a whole: The authors also found most expanded thyroid clonotypes above 0.001 frequency in blood. Ophthalmopathy cases were distinguished from stable hyperthyroidism by a 13-signature model, reaching 85% to 90% sensitivity and roughly 81% specificity.

The receptor was derived from an adult man with Graves' ophthalmopathy. The chain is built from TRBV5-6 and TRBJ1-4; the match to TRBD1 covers 7 bases. Source material: peripheral blood. The DNA of the CDR3 is TGCGCCAGCAGCCAAGGGGGAAGGGGGCGAGGAACTAATGAAAAACTGTTTTTT. Translating gives CASSQGGRGRGTNEKLFF.